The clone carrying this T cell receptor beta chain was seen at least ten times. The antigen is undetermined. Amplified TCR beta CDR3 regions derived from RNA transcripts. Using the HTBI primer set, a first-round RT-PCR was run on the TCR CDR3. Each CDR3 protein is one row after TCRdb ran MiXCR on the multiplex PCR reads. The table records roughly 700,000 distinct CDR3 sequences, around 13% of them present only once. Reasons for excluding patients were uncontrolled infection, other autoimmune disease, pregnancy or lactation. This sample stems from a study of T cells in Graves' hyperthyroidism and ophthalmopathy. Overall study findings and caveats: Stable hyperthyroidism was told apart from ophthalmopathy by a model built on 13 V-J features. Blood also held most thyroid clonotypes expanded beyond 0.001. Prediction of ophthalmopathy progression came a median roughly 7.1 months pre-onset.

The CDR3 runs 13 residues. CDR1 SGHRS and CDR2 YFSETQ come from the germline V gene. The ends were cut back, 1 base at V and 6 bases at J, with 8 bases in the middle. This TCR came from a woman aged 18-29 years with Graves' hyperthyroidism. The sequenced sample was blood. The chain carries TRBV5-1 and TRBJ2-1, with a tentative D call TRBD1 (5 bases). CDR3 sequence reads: CASSLSGFNEQFF. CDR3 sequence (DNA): TGCGCCAGCAGCTTGTCAGGGTTCAATGAGCAGTTCTTC.